The 8 T cell receptor beta chains in this list originate from one sample, sequenced in a study of control samples from healthy donors and cancer patients. Sequencing was performed with immunoSEQ multiplex PCR; in TCRdb, only in-frame clones are kept and a portion is missing. The repertoire holds about 100,000 clones, with 75% to 90% as singletons. The sample comprised blood. These receptors came from a man aged 30 to 45 in good health.

The V gene is TRBV27, the J gene TRBJ2-2; D perhaps matches TRBD1 (6 bases). The V end was cut by 6 bases, the J end by 7 bases, with 15 bases between. This CDR3 is built from 14 residues. CDR1 and CDR2 from the germline V gene are MNHEY and SMNVEV (reference sequence). CDR3 in DNA: TGTGCCAGCAGCAAAACAGGGACGGGCGGGGAGCTGTTTTTT. Its translation: CASSKTGTGGELFF.

This chain uses TRBV27 with TRBJ1-4; 7 nucleotides line up with TRBD1. The CDR3 runs to 14 residues. Germline CDR1 reads MNHEY; CDR2 reads SMNVEV (reference sequence). V shed 5 bases and J 5 bases; nucleotides not matched to a gene: 5. This CDR3 reads CASSLTGLNEKLFF. CDR3 sequence (DNA): TGTGCCAGCAGTCTGACAGGGTTGAATGAAAAACTGTTTTTT.

V is TRBV5-6 and J is TRBJ2-3, with D perhaps TRBD1 or TRBD2 (5 bases each). The V gene's germline CDR1 is SGHDT and CDR2 YYEEEE. V was clipped by 4 bases and J by 0 bases, with 12 bases between them. The CDR3 sequence is 15 residues long. The CDR3 DNA is TGTGCCAGCAGCCGCCGGGACCGGAGCACAGATACGCAGTATTTT. Translated: CASSRRDRSTDTQYF.

This sequence joins TRBV6-2 or TRBV6-3 and TRBJ2-2, with D perhaps TRBD1 (5 bases). The CDR3 sequence is 17 residues long. From germline, CDR1 is MNHEY and CDR2 SVGEGT. Trimming pared 7 bases from V and 0 bases from J, leaving 18 bases between. The CDR3 sequence: CASTPFQGFANTGELFF. For the CDR3, the DNA is TGTGCCAGCACCCCTTTTCAGGGTTTCGCGAACACCGGGGAGCTGTTTTTT.

This clone was detected only a few times. The J gene is TRBJ1-5, the V gene TRBV4-1; D gene uncertain. This CDR3 region has 13 residues. The germline V and J ends were trimmed by 3 bases and 9 bases, with 12 bases remaining between them. Germline CDR1 MGHRA, CDR2 YSYEKL. CDR3 sequence (DNA): TGCGCCAGCAGCCAGGTCCTGGGTGGGCCCCAGCATTTT. Its protein is CASSQVLGGPQHF.

This rearrangement joins TRBV4-3 to TRBJ2-7, with D unclear. V was shortened by 0 bases and J by 3 bases, with 6 bases between the two germline ends. This CDR3 has 13 residues. CDR1 is LGHNA, CDR2 YSLEER, per germline. The CDR3 sequence is CASSQDPNYEQYF. Written as DNA, the CDR3 is TGCGCCAGCAGCCAAGACCCTAACTACGAGCAGTACTTC.

The genes are TRBV6-5 and TRBJ1-2; D is possibly TRBD1 (6 bases). Germline CDR1 is MNHEY and CDR2 is SVGAGI. V lost 5 bases, J lost 6 bases, and 13 bases lay in between. The CDR3 totals 13 residues. This CDR3 is CASSLQGSDGYTF. The CDR3 bases are TGTGCCAGCAGTCTACAGGGTTCAGATGGCTACACCTTC.

The chain recombines TRBV29-1 with TRBJ1-1; D not certain. This CDR3 spans 11 amino acids. The germline gives CDR1 SQVTM, CDR2 ANQGSEA. Trimming stripped 4 bases from V and 10 bases from J, with 13 bases between. CDR3 nucleotides: TGCAGCGTTGGAACAGTATATCGAGCTTTCTTT. It yields the protein CSVGTVYRAFF.